The source of this TCR beta chain is a study of T cell changes during pregnancy in multiple sclerosis (dated by TCRdb to the late 2010s). Regarding the study in general: The study examined how the T cell repertoire changed over the course of pregnancy in women with multiple sclerosis.

About this clone: Its antigen has not been determined. Per-base quality was not reported, and no clone a single base away is much larger than it.

To prepare the library, the immunoSEQ multiplex PCR assay was applied. Drawn from immuneACCESS, this table holds only the in-frame rearrangements with V and J called that TCRdb kept. Clones are partly lost; checked studies trace under half to an unresolved V gene and leave the rest unexplained. Within this sample are about 68,000 clones, with approximately 90% of them counted one time only. Of the sample, 1.2% to 1.5% falls within the top ten clones. CDR1 LNHDA and CDR2 SQIVND were looked up in the germline V gene (reference sequence). From cysteine to phenylalanine, the CDR3 is 13 amino acids long. Left in the record is the CDR3 DNA by itself, 39 bases read in frame from the first base. Ends trimmed: V by 8 bases, J by 6 bases; bases unmatched to a gene: 3.

The starting material was peripheral blood, obtained in the second trimester of pregnancy. The sequence joins TRBV19 to TRBJ1-4; TRBD1 lines up with 10 middle nucleotides. The receptor was derived from a female donor in good health, enrolled as a control in a pregnancy study. The DNA sequence is given as TGTGCCAGTCGGGACAGGGGTTATGAAAAACTGTTTTTT. The translation is CASRDRGYEKLFF.